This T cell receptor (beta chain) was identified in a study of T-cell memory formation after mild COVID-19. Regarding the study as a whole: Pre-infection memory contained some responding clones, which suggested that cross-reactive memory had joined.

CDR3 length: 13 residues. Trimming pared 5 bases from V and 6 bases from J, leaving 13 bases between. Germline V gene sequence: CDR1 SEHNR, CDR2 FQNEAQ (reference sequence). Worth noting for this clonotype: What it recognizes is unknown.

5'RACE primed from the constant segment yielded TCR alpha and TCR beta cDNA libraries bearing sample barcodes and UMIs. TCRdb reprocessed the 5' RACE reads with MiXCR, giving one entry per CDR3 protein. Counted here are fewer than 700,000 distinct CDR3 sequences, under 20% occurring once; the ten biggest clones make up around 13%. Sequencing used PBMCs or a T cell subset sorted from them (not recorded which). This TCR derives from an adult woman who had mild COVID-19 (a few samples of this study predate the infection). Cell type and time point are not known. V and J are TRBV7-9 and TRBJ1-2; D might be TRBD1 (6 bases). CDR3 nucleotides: TGTGCCAGCAGCATCGGGACACCCCATGGCTACACCTTC. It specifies CASSIGTPHGYTF.